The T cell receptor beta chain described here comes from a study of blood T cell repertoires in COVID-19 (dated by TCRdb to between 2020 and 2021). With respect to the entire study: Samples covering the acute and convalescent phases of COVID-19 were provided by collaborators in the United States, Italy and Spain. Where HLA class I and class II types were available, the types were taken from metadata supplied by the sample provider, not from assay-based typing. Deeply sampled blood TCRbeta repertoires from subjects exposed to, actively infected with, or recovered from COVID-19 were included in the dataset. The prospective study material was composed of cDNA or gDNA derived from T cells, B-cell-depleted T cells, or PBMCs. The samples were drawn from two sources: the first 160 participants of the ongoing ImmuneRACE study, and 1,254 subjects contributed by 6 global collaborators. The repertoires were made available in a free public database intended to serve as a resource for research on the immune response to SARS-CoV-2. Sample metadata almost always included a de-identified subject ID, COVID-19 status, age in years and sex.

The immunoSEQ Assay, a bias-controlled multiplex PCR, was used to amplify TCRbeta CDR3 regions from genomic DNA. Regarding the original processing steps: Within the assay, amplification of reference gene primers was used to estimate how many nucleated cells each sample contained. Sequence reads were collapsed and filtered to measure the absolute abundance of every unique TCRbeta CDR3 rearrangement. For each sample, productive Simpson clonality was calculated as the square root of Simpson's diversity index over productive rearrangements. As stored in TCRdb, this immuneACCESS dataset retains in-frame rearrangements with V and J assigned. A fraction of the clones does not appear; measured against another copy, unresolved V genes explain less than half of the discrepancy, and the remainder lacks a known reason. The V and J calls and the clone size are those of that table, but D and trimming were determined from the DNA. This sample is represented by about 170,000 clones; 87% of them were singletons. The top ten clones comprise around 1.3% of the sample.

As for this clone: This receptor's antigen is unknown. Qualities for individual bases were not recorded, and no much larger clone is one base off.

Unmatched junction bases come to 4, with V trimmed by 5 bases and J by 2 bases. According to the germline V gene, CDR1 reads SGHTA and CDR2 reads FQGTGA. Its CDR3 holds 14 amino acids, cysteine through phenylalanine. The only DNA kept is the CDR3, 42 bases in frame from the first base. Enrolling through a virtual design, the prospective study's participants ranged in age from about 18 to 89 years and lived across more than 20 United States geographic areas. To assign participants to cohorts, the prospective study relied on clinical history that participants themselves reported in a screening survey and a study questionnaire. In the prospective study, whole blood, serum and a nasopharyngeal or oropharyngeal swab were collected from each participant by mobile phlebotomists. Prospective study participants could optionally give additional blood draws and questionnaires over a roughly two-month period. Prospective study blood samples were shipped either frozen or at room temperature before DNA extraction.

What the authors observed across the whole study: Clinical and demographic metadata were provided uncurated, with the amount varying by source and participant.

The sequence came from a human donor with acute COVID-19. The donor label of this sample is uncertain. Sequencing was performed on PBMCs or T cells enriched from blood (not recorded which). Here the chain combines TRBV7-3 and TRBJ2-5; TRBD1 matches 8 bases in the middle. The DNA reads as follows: TGTGCCAGCAGCCAACAGGGGGAACAAGAGACCCAGTACTTC. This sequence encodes CASSQQGEQETQYF.